The 26 T cell receptor beta chains below come from one sample, sequenced in a study of regulatory T cells in long-lasting Graves disease. In building TCR beta libraries, iRepertoire HTBI primers were used together with Arm-PCR of CDR3 regions. In TCRdb, the multiplex PCR reads were re-called with MiXCR into one record per CDR3 protein. The profile shows approximately 250,000 distinct CDR3 sequences, approximately 16% of them singletons. Described time point: newly diagnosed GD, antithyroid drugs for less than 3 months. The TCR library was made from RNA that had been extracted from PBMCs in TRIzol. The source was peripheral blood mononuclear cells (PBMCs), collected at new diagnosis, from a patient treated with antithyroid drugs. All receptors come from a female donor with Graves disease.

This clonotype was observed at least ten times. The gene calls are TRBV12-3 or TRBV12-4 and TRBJ2-1; D remains ambiguous. The CDR3 extends over 17 amino acids. The V gene lost 0 bases and the J gene lost 0 bases, with 12 bases spanning the gap. CDR3 nucleotide sequence: TGTGCCAGCAGTTTAGCCTTCGGGCAGAGCTCCTACAATGAGCAGTTCTTC. Translating gives CASSLAFGQSSYNEQFF.

This clonotype was recorded at least ten times. This chain uses TRBV11-2 with TRBJ2-5; D may be TRBD1 or TRBD2 (5 bases each). Trimming left V 4 bases short and J 5 bases short, with 14 bases between. Germline V gives CDR1 SGHAT, CDR2 FQNNGV. The CDR3 has 14 residues. The chain's CDR3 is CASSSRPGTETQYF. The CDR3 nucleotides read TGTGCCAGCAGCTCCCGGCCAGGGACCGAGACCCAGTACTTC.

This clonotype was recorded many times. This chain links TRBV3-1 with TRBJ2-7, with D maybe TRBD2 (6 bases). The V gene's germline CDR1 is LGHDT and CDR2 YNNKEL (reference sequence). V lost 4 bases, J lost 6 bases, and 10 bases lay in between. The length of the CDR3 is 12 residues. CDR3 sequence reads: CASSPGGAEQYF. CDR3 nucleotide sequence: TGTGCCAGCAGCCCCGGAGGGGCCGAGCAGTACTTC.

This clonotype was detected many times. The chain combines TRBV20-1 with TRBJ1-6; D gene unclear. The CDR3 extends over 16 amino acids. Trimming took off 1 base at V and 6 bases at J, with 16 bases between the two ends. Germline lookup yields CDR1 DFQATT and CDR2 SNEGSKA (reference sequence). The CDR3: CSARAPPLGFNSPLHF. The CDR3 DNA follows: TGCAGTGCTAGAGCCCCCCCCTTAGGTTTTAATTCACCCCTCCACTTT.

This clonotype was observed at least ten times. The chain links TRBV12-3 or TRBV12-4 to TRBJ2-3, with 10 bases fitting TRBD2. V shed 5 bases and J 2 bases; nucleotides not matched to a gene: 4. The CDR3 contains 15 residues. CDR3 in amino acids: CASSILAGVTDTQYF. CDR3 nucleotides: TGTGCCAGCAGTATCCTAGCGGGAGTCACAGATACGCAGTATTTT.

The rearrangement links TRBV12-3 or TRBV12-4 to TRBJ2-7; 8 nucleotides match TRBD1. V lost 1 base and J lost 4; bases outside the gene matches: 6. The CDR3 sequence is 15 residues long. CDR3 region: CASSLGQGRKYEQYF. In nucleotides, the CDR3 is TGTGCCAGCAGTTTAGGACAGGGGCGAAAGTACGAGCAGTACTTC.

The V call is TRBV27, the J call TRBJ2-7; no reliable D call. Germline CDR1 reads MNHEY; CDR2 reads SMNVEV (reference sequence). Trimming left V 5 bases short and J 6 bases short, with 14 bases between. The CDR3 length is 13 residues. The CDR3 reads CASSIPPGLEQYF. In DNA, the CDR3 is TGTGCCAGCAGTATCCCGCCCGGGCTCGAGCAGTACTTC.

This clonotype was recorded at least ten times. The V gene is TRBV12-3 or TRBV12-4, the J gene TRBJ2-5; maybe TRBD2 (6 bases). This CDR3 comprises 11 residues. Trimming left V 5 bases short and J 12 bases short, with 13 bases between. DNA of the CDR3: TGTGCCAGCAGTCTAGGACTACCCAAGTACTTC. This codes for CASSLGLPKYF.

Notes on this clonotype: With only one base between it and a far larger clone, this is likely a read error. This rearrangement joins TRBV11-2 to TRBJ2-7, with TRBD1 as a possible D gene (6 bases). The germline gives CDR1 SGHAT, CDR2 FQNNGV. This CDR3 spans 15 amino acids. For the CDR3, the DNA is TGTGCCAGCAGCCGACGGGACACTCCAAAAGATACGCGGTATTTT. The encoded protein is CASSRRDTPKDTRYF.

The table lists this clonotype with many counts. The rearrangement links TRBV2 to TRBJ1-4; 8 nucleotides agree with TRBD1. Germline V gene data show CDR1 as SNHLY and CDR2 as FYNNEI. Trimming at V came to 9 bases and at J to 3 bases, leaving 3 bases not matched to a gene. CDR3 length: 13 amino acids. For the CDR3, the DNA is TGTGCCAGTCCGGGACAGGCTAATGAAAAACTGTTTTTT. It is translated as CASPGQANEKLFF.

At least ten counts were recorded for this clonotype. This chain joins TRBV11-2 and TRBJ2-5; D may be TRBD2 (6 bases). V lost 5 bases, J lost 1 base, and 11 bases lay in between. CDR3 size: 14 residues. Germline V CDR1 and CDR2: SGHAT, FQNNGV. Here the CDR3 reads CASSTSRGQETQYF. CDR3 coding DNA: TGTGCCAGCAGCACATCGCGGGGCCAAGAGACCCAGTACTTC.

The chain is built from TRBV7-6 and TRBJ2-7; D tentatively fits TRBD1 or TRBD2 (7 bases each). The germline gives CDR1 SGHVS, CDR2 FNYEAQ. This CDR3 has 16 amino acids. V was pared by 5 bases and J by 7 bases, with 24 bases between. CDR3 protein: CASSTPGTAGIGEQYF. For the CDR3, the DNA is TGTGCCAGCAGCACACCAGGGACAGCGGGGATCGGGGAGCAGTACTTC.

The table lists this clonotype with many counts. V usage is TRBV11-2 and J usage is TRBJ1-1; TRBD1 agrees at 11 bases. CDR3 length: 13 residues. The ends lost 10 bases at V and 4 bases at J; junction bases unmatched: 5. CDR1 is SGHAT, CDR2 FQNNGV, per germline. Here the CDR3 reads CATPGTGGTEAFF. The CDR3 nucleotides are TGTGCCACCCCTGGGACAGGGGGCACTGAAGCTTTCTTT.

This clonotype was counted at least ten times. This chain uses TRBV19 with TRBJ2-5, with 7 bases aligning to TRBD2. The CDR3 spans 13 residues. V lost 8 bases, J lost 4 bases, and 7 bases stayed unmatched. Germline V CDR1 and CDR2: LNHDA, SQIVND (reference sequence). CDR3 protein: CASAWRELETQYF. As DNA, the CDR3 is TGTGCCAGTGCGTGGCGGGAGTTAGAGACCCAGTACTTC.

This clonotype has a count of ten or more. This sequence joins TRBV6-1 and TRBJ1-6; the D gene is possibly TRBD1 (6 bases). The V gene's germline CDR1 is MNHNS and CDR2 SASEGT. V lost 6 bases, J lost 5 bases, and 14 bases lay in between. This CDR3 is 15 amino acids long. CDR3 in amino acids: CASRGLGGNNSPLHF. Here the CDR3 DNA reads TGTGCCAGCAGGGGGCTCGGGGGCAATAATTCACCCCTCCACTTT.

There are a few counts of this clonotype. The chain has TRBV5-1 and TRBJ1-2; maybe TRBD1 (5 bases). The ends were cut back, 0 bases at V and 4 bases at J, with 10 bases in the middle. CDR3 length equals 14 residues. Germline CDR1 reads SGHRS; CDR2 reads YFSETQ. The CDR3 reads CASSLEDSAYGYTF. In DNA, the CDR3 is TGCGCCAGCAGCTTGGAAGACAGCGCCTATGGCTACACCTTC.

There are a few counts of this clonotype. The rearrangement links TRBV10-3 to TRBJ2-4; no clear D gene. The V end was cut by 6 bases, the J end by 2 bases, with 11 bases between. The CDR3 sequence is 14 residues long. Germline CDR1 is ENHRY and CDR2 is SYGVKD. This CDR3 reads CAISGEDSKNIQYF. The CDR3 nucleotides are TGTGCCATCAGCGGAGAAGATTCCAAAAACATTCAGTACTTC.

For this clonotype: A single base separates this from a much larger clone, so it may be a read error. The chain employs TRBV7-3 and TRBJ2-1; D is unclear. CDR3 length: 13 amino acids. Germline CDR1 SGHTA, CDR2 FQGTGA. V was pared by 5 bases and J by 4 bases, with 9 bases between. The CDR3 region is CASSRETYNEQFF. The CDR3 DNA reads as TGTGCCAGCAGCCGCGAGACATACAATGAGCAGTTCTTC. Full variable domain (missing parts from reference TRBV7-3 and TRBJ2-1): GAGVSQTPSNKVTEKGKYVELRCDPISGHTALYWYRQSLGQGPEFLIYFQGTGAADDSGLPNDRFFAVRPEGSVSTLKIQRTERGDSAVYLCASSRETYNEQFFGPGTRLTVL.

This clonotype has at least ten counts. The chain combines TRBV11-2 with TRBJ2-2, with D possibly being TRBD2 (6 bases). Germline V CDR1 and CDR2: SGHAT, FQNNGV. Trimming took 5 bases from V and 5 from J, leaving 15 bases between them. The CDR3 runs 15 residues. The CDR3: CASSPPAGRTGELFF. The CDR3 DNA reads as TGTGCCAGCAGCCCTCCAGCGGGTAGAACCGGGGAGCTGTTTTTT.

This clonotype occurred many times. The rearrangement joins TRBV12-3 or TRBV12-4 to TRBJ2-7; D unclear. The CDR3 length is 13 residues. Trimming removed 4 bases at V and 6 bases at J, with 13 bases between. The CDR3 loop is CASSYMLSAEQYF. In DNA, the CDR3 is TGTGCCAGCAGTTATATGCTATCGGCCGAGCAGTACTTC.

This clonotype came up many times. V and J are TRBV20-1 and TRBJ1-4; D ambiguous. The CDR3 spans 15 residues. The V end was cut by 6 bases, the J end by 0 bases, with 14 bases between. Per germline, CDR1 DFQATT and CDR2 SNEGSKA (reference sequence). The CDR3 is CSAPEDYATNEKLFF. The CDR3 DNA sequence: TGCAGTGCCCCCGAAGACTATGCAACTAATGAAAAACTGTTTTTT.

This clonotype was observed at least ten times. The V gene is TRBV19, the J gene TRBJ1-1; D is ambiguous. This CDR3 spans 13 amino acids. Germline CDR1 LNHDA, CDR2 SQIVND (reference sequence). The V and J ends lost 4 bases and 2 bases respectively, with 8 bases between them. The CDR3 loop is CASSTQDNTEAFF. CDR3 DNA sequence: TGTGCCAGTAGTACTCAGGACAACACTGAAGCTTTCTTT.

This clonotype has a count of ten or more. The chain links TRBV7-9 to TRBJ2-7, with 12 bases matching TRBD1. The CDR3 is 17 amino acids. CDR1 is SEHNR and CDR2 is FQNEAQ in the germline V gene (reference sequence). J gave up 3 bases and V 4 bases, and 10 bases lay outside the gene matches. CDR3 nucleotides: TGTGCCAGCAGCTACGGGACAGGGGGCGGGTTGGTCTACGAGCAGTACTTC. It is translated as CASSYGTGGGLVYEQYF.

This clonotype was picked up many times. V usage is TRBV24-1 and J usage is TRBJ1-5, with D unresolved. The ends were cut back, 3 bases at V and 3 bases at J, with 11 bases in the middle. Per the germline V gene, CDR1 is KGHDR and CDR2 is SFDVKD. There are 15 residues in the CDR3. This CDR3 reads CATSDARAINQPQHF. CDR3 coding DNA: TGTGCCACCAGTGATGCTCGGGCCATCAATCAGCCCCAGCATTTT.

This clonotype has at least ten counts. The chain recombines TRBV7-8 with TRBJ2-7, with a possible D match to TRBD1 (6 bases). Germline loops: CDR1 SGHVS, CDR2 FQNEAQ. V shed 3 bases and J shed 5 bases, with 14 bases lying between them. The CDR3 consists of 14 residues. In DNA form, the CDR3 reads TGTGCCAGCAGCTTCCGCCAGGGGTTGCACGAGCAGTACTTC. Amino acids: CASSFRQGLHEQYF.

The chain links TRBV14 to TRBJ2-7; tentatively, D is TRBD1 or TRBD2 (5 bases each). In germline, CDR1 is SGHDN, CDR2 FVKESK. The CDR3 length is 16 residues. V gave up 3 bases and J gave up 3 bases, with 18 bases separating them. This chain's CDR3 is CASSHKGFWDHYEQYF. The DNA of the CDR3 is TGTGCCAGCAGCCACAAGGGCTTTTGGGACCACTACGAGCAGTACTTC. Based on the CDR3 plus reference TRBV14 and TRBJ2-7, the full variable domain is EAGVTQFPSHSVIEKGQTVTLRCDPISGHDNLYWYRRVMGKEIKFLLHFVKESKQDESGMPNNRFLAERTGGTYSTLKVQPAELEDSGVYFCASSHKGFWDHYEQYFGPGTRLTVT.